This T cell receptor (beta chain) was obtained from a study of beta chain features in type 1 diabetes. Overall study context: Age and gender were similar between patients and healthy donors, as were cell yields. Study results and caveats: In the patient group, naive, central memory and Treg TCRB repertoires seemed more alike than in the healthy donor group.

Per the germline V gene, CDR1 is LNHDA and CDR2 is SQIVND (reference sequence). The CDR3 runs 16 residues. V shed 7 bases, J shed 9 bases, and the junction held 12 bases outside the gene matches. Regarding this clone: Antigen: not known.

Expressed TCRB transcripts were sequenced after all isolated RNA was converted to cDNA. Assay used: immunoSEQ multiplex PCR; TCRdb lists only in-frame clones, some missing. The sample shows around 160,000 clones, about 50% of them seen only once. This chain connects TRBV19 to TRBJ2-1; 13 bases are a match to TRBD2. The receptor comes from a man aged 18 to 29 in good health. Sequencing was carried out using Tregs from blood. The CDR3 reads CASNPRTSGRYGEQFF. CDR3 in DNA: TGTGCCAGTAACCCCCGGACTAGCGGGAGATATGGTGAGCAGTTCTTC.